One sample yielded the 6 T cell receptor beta chains listed below, sequenced in a study of OX40 agonist ivuxolimab in advanced cancers. The method was immunoSEQ multiplex PCR; TCRdb's version includes in-frame clones alone and lacks a portion of them. The data show 45,000 or so clones, 89% seen once. Sequencing was performed on CD4+ or CD8+ T cells sorted from blood, taken in a trial of the OX40 agonist ivuxolimab. These receptor sequences come from an adult with an advanced solid tumor such as melanoma, head and neck, liver or kidney cancer.

The chain employs TRBV4-2 and TRBJ2-7; D is unresolved. CDR1 and CDR2 from the germline V gene are LGHNA and YNFKEQ. The CDR3 is 15 amino acids. V was shortened by 0 bases and J by 4 bases, with 13 bases between the two germline ends. The CDR3 DNA reads as TGTGCCAGCAGCCAAGATCGAGGTACCCTTTACGAGCAGTACTTC. Protein: CASSQDRGTLYEQYF.

The rearrangement uses TRBV9 and TRBJ1-1; 7 nucleotides agree with TRBD1. The V gene end was trimmed by 3 bases and the J gene end by 1 base; junction bases not matched to a gene: 6. CDR3 length: 15 residues. Germline V gene lookup returns CDR1 SGDLS and CDR2 YYNGEE. As DNA, the CDR3 is TGTGCCAGCAGCGCCACAGGGGTGAAGAACACTGAAGCTTTCTTT. Protein: CASSATGVKNTEAFF.

The chain links TRBV5-4 to TRBJ1-1; D not certain. This CDR3 is built from 12 residues. V lost 3 bases and J 5 bases, leaving 8 bases between the germline ends. Germline V gene data show CDR1 as SGHNT and CDR2 as YYREEE (reference sequence). The CDR3 sequence is CASSSRVTEAFF. The CDR3 coding sequence is TGTGCCAGCAGCTCCCGGGTGACTGAAGCTTTCTTT. The variable domain in full, with the rest retrieved from reference TRBV5-4 and TRBJ1-1, is ETGVTQSPTHLIKTRGQQVTLRCSSQSGHNTVSWYQQALGQGPQFIFQYYREEENGRGNFPPRFSGLQFPNYSSELNVNALELDDSALYLCASSSRVTEAFFGQGTRLTVV.

The table lists this clone with a count of one. The chain uses TRBV11-3 and TRBJ2-1; 11 nucleotides line up with TRBD2. Trimming removed 5 bases from V and 3 bases from J; junction bases left unmatched: 6. This CDR3 comprises 16 residues. Germline CDR1 and CDR2: SGHNT and YENEEA. The CDR3 sequence is CASSPRTSGHYNEQFF. CDR3 nucleotides: TGTGCCAGCAGCCCCCGGACTAGCGGGCACTACAATGAGCAGTTCTTC.

This clone came up a few times. V usage is TRBV5-6 and J usage is TRBJ1-5; 10 bases agree with TRBD1. V lost 6 bases, J lost 6 bases, and 6 bases stayed unmatched. This CDR3 spans 14 amino acids. Germline V lookup: CDR1 SGHDT, CDR2 YYEEEE. This chain's CDR3 is CASTFGTGAQPQHF. The CDR3 DNA is TGTGCCAGCACCTTCGGGACAGGGGCTCAGCCCCAGCATTTT.

This chain uses TRBV7-8 with TRBJ1-1; 10 bases line up with TRBD1. The trim removed 8 bases at V and 2 bases at J, leaving 8 bases unmatched. CDR3 size: 15 residues. In germline, CDR1 is SGHVS, CDR2 FQNEAQ. CDR3 amino acids: CASSRTGGTNTEAFF. The CDR3 DNA is TGTGCCAGCTCGCGGACAGGGGGAACTAACACTGAAGCTTTCTTT.